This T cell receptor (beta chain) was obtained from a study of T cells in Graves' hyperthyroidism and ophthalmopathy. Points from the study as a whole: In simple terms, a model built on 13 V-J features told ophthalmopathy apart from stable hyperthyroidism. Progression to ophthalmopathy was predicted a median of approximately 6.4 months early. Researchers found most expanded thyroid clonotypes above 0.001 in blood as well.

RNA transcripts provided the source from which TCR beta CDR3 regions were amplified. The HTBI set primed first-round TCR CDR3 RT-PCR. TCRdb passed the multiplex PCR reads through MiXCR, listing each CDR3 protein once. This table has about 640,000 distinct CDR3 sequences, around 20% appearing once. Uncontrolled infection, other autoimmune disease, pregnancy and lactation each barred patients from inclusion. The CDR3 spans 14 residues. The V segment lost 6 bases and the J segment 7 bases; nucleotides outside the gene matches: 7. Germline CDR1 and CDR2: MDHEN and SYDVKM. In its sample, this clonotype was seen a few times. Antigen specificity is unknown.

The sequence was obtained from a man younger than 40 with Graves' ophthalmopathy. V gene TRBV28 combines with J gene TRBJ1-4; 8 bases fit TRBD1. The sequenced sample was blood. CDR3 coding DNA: TGTGCCAGCAGCTGGACAGGGCGGGGTGAAAAACTGTTTTTT. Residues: CASSWTGRGEKLFF.